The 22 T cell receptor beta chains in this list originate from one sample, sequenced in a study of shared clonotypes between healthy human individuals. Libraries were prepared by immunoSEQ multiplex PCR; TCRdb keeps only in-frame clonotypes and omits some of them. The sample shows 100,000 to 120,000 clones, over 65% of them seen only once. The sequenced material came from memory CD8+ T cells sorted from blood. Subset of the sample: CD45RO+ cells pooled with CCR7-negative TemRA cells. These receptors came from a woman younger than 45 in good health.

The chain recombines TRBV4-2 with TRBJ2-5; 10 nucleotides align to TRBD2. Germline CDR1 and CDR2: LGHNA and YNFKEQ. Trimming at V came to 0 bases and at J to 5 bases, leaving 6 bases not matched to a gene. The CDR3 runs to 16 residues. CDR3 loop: CASSQDPSGSLETQYF. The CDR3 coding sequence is TGTGCCAGCAGCCAAGATCCTAGCGGGAGCTTGGAGACCCAGTACTTC.

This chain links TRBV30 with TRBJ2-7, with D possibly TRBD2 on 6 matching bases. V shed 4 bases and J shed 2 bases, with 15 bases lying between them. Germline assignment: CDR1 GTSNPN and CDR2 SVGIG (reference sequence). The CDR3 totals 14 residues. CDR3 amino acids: CAWTRSGVTYEQYF. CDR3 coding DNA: TGTGCCTGGACCCGGTCGGGAGTCACCTACGAGCAGTACTTC.

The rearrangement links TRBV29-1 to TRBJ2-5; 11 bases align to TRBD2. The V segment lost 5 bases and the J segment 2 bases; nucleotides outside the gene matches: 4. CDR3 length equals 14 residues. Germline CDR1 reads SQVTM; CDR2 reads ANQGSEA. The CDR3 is CSVWGLAEQETQYF. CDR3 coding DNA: TGCAGCGTTTGGGGACTAGCGGAACAAGAGACCCAGTACTTC.

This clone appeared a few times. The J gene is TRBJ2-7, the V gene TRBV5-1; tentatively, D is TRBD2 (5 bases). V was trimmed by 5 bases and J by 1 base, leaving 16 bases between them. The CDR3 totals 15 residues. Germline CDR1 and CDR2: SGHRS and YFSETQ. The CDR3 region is CASSATSASSYEQYF. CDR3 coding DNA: TGCGCCAGCAGTGCTACTAGTGCGAGTTCCTACGAGCAGTACTTC.

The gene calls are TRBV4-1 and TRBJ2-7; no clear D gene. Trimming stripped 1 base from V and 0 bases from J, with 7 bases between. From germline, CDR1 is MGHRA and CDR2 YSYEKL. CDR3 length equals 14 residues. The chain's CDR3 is CASSQGPFSYEQYF. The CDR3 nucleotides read TGCGCCAGCAGCCAAGGGCCGTTCTCCTACGAGCAGTACTTC.

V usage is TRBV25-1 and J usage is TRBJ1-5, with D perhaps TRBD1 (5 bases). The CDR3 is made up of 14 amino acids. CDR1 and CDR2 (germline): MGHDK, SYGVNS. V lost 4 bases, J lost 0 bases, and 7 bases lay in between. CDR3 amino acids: CASSGDGSNQPQHF. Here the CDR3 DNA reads TGTGCCAGCAGTGGGGACGGTAGCAATCAGCCCCAGCATTTT.

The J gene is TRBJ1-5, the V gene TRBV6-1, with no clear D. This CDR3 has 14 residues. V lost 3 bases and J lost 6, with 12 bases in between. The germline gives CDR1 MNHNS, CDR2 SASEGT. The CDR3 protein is CASSEGGYIQPQHF. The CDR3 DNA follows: TGTGCCAGCAGTGAGGGCGGTTACATTCAGCCCCAGCATTTT.

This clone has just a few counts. The CDR3 nucleotides are TGTGCCAGTAGTACCGGACAGGGGCGATGGGATCAGCCCCAGCATTTT. Protein sequence: CASSTGQGRWDQPQHF. The rearrangement uses TRBV19 and TRBJ1-5; 9 nucleotides agree with TRBD1. The germline V gene has CDR1 LNHDA and CDR2 SQIVND (reference sequence). The trim removed 4 bases at V and 5 bases at J, leaving 9 bases unmatched. The CDR3 loop spans 16 amino acids.

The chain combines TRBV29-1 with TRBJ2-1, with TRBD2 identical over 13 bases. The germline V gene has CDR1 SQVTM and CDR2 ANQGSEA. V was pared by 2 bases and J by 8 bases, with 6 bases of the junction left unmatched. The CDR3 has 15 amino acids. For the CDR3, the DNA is TGCAGCGTTGAATTTGTAGGACTAGCGGGAGATGAGCAGTTCTTC. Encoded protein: CSVEFVGLAGDEQFF.

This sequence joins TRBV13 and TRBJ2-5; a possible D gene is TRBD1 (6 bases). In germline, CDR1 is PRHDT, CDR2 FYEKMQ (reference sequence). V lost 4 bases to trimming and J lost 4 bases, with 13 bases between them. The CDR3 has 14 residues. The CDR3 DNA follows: TGTGCCAGCAGCTCCCCGGCCAGGGGAGAGACCCAGTACTTC. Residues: CASSSPARGETQYF.

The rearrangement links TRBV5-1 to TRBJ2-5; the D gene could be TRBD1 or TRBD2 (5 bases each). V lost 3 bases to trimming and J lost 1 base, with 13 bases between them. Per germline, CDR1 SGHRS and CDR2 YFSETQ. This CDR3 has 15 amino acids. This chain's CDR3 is CASSWGWGIQETQYF. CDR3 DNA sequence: TGCGCCAGCAGCTGGGGTTGGGGGATCCAAGAGACCCAGTACTTC.

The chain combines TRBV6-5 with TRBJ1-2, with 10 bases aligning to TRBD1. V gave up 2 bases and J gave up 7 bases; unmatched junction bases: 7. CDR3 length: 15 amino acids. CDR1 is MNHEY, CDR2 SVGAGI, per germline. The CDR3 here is CASSYPGQGESGYTF. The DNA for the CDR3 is TGTGCCAGCAGTTACCCTGGACAGGGGGAGAGTGGCTACACCTTC.

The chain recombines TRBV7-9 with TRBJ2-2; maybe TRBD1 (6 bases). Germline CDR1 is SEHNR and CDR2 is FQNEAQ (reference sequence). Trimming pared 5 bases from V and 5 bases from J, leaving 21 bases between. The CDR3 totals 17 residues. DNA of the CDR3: TGTGCCAGCAGCCTTTGGTGGACAGTACACGAGACCGGGGAGCTGTTTTTT. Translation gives CASSLWWTVHETGELFF.

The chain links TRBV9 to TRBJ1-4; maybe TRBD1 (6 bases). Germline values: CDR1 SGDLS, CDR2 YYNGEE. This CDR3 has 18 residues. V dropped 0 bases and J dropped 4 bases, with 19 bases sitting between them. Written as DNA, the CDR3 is TGTGCCAGCAGCGTAGCCCCGGAGGGGGGTCTCGGTAATGAAAAACTGTTTTTT. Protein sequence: CASSVAPEGGLGNEKLFF.

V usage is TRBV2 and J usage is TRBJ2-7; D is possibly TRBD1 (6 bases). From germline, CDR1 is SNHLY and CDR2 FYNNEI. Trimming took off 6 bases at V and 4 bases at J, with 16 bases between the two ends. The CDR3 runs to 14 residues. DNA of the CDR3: TGTGCCAGCAGGACAGGATTCACTCGGTACGAGCAGTACTTC. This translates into CASRTGFTRYEQYF.

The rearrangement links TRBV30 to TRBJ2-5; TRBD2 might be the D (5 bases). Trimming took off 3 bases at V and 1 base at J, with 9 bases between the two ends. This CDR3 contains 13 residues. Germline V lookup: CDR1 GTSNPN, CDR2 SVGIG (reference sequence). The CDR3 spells CAWREGSQETQYF. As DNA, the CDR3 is TGTGCCTGGAGAGAGGGTTCCCAAGAGACCCAGTACTTC.

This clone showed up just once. The CDR3 DNA follows: TGTGCCAGCAGCTTAGAAGTGTGGCGGCCGAGCTCCTACGAGCAGTACTTC. As protein: CASSLEVWRPSSYEQYF. V is TRBV11-2 and J is TRBJ2-7; D ambiguous. Trimming stripped 0 bases from V and 0 bases from J, with 15 bases between. The CDR3 has 17 residues. Germline CDR1 SGHAT, CDR2 FQNNGV.

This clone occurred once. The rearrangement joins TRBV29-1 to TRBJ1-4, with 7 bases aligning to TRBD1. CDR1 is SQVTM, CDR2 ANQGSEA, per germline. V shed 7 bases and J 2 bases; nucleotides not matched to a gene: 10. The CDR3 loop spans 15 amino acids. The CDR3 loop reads CSAAEGARTNEKLFF. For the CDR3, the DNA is TGCAGCGCCGCCGAGGGGGCGCGGACTAATGAAAAACTGTTTTTT. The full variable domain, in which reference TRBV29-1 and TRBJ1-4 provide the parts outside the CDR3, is SAVISQKPSRDICQRGTSLTIQCQVDSQVTMMFWYRQQPGQSLTLIATANQGSEATYESGFVIDKFPISRPNLTFSTLTVSNMSPEDSSIYLCSAAEGARTNEKLFFGSGTQLSVL.

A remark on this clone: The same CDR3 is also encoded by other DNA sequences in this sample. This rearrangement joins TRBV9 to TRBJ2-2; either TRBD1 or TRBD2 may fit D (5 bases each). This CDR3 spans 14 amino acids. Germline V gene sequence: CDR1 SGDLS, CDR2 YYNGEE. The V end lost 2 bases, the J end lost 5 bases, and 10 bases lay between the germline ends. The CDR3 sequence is CASSVAWGTGELFF. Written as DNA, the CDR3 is TGTGCCAGCAGCGTGGCCTGGGGGACCGGGGAGCTGTTTTTT.

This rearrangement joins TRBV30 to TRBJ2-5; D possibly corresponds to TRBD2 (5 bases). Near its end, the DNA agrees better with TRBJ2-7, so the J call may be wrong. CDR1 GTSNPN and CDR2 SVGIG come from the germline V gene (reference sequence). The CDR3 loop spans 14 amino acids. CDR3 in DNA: TGTGCCTGGAGTGTAGGGAGTTTTTCCTACGAGCAGTACTTC. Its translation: CAWSVGSFSYEQYF.

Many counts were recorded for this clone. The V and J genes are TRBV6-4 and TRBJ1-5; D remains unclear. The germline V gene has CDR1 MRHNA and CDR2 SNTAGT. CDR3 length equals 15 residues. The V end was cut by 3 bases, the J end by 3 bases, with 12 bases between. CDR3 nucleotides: TGTGCCAGCAGTGAAGGTTTGGGAGCCAATCAGCCCCAGCATTTT. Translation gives CASSEGLGANQPQHF.

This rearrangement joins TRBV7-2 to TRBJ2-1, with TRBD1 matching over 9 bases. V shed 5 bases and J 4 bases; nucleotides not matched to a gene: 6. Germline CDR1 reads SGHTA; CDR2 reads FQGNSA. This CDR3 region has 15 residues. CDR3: CASSRDRVTYNEQFF. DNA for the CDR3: TGTGCCAGCAGCAGGGACAGGGTAACATACAATGAGCAGTTCTTC.